These 20 T cell receptor beta chains were sequenced from one sample in a study of identical twins. TCRdb called the 5' RACE reads again in MiXCR, with one record for every CDR3 protein. The sample has approximately 490,000 distinct CDR3 sequences, 20% to 25% seen once; the top ten hold about 0.48%. This sample also appeared in a second study, on yellow fever vaccine responses in identical twins.

The sequencing sample was made of CD4+ T cells sorted from blood. These receptors originate from a woman under 30 in good health.

The chain is built from TRBV2 and TRBJ1-5, with D possibly TRBD1 on 5 matching bases. The V gene's germline CDR1 is SNHLY and CDR2 FYNNEI. The CDR3 loop spans 14 amino acids. Trimming removed 3 bases at V and 3 bases at J, with 9 bases between. The CDR3 sequence is CASSDSGNNQPQHF. The CDR3 DNA is TGTGCCAGCAGTGATTCAGGGAACAATCAGCCCCAGCATTTT.

The rearrangement links TRBV10-3 to TRBJ2-7, with D maybe TRBD2 (6 bases). Germline CDR1 reads ENHRY; CDR2 reads SYGVKD. The germline V and J ends were trimmed by 4 bases and 7 bases, with 17 bases remaining between them. The CDR3 is made up of 14 amino acids. The CDR3: CAISVQKAGGEQYF. The CDR3 DNA reads as TGTGCCATCAGTGTTCAGAAGGCTGGGGGGGAGCAGTACTTC.

The V gene is TRBV25-1, the J gene TRBJ2-5; D unresolved. The CDR3 covers 13 residues. The V end lost 1 base, the J end lost 5 bases, and 8 bases lay between the germline ends. The germline CDR1 and CDR2 sequences are MGHDK and SYGVNS. This CDR3 is CASSELESETQYF. The CDR3 DNA is TGTGCCAGCAGTGAATTGGAGTCGGAGACCCAGTACTTC.

A few counts support this clonotype. The rearrangement joins TRBV20-1 to TRBJ2-7, with 10 bases matching TRBD2. The V gene's germline CDR1 is DFQATT and CDR2 SNEGSKA (reference sequence). The CDR3 runs 15 residues. Trimming at V came to 7 bases and at J to 7 bases, leaving 16 bases not matched to a gene. The CDR3 loop reads CSVRTSGIGGREQYF. The CDR3, as DNA: TGCAGTGTCAGGACTAGCGGAATCGGGGGGCGGGAGCAGTACTTC.

This clonotype showed up just a few times. The chain combines TRBV11-2 with TRBJ2-5, with TRBD2 matching 12 bases. Germline lookup yields CDR1 SGHAT and CDR2 FQNNGV. Trimming at V came to 5 bases and at J to 6 bases, leaving 7 bases not matched to a gene. This CDR3 contains 15 residues. The CDR3 nucleotides read TGTGCCAGCAGCACCGGACTAGCGGGGTATCAGACCCAGTACTTC. Protein product: CASSTGLAGYQTQYF.

V is TRBV20-1 and J is TRBJ1-1; the D gene is possibly TRBD1 (6 bases). The CDR3 spans 15 residues. CDR1 DFQATT and CDR2 SNEGSKA come from the germline V gene (reference sequence). V was shortened by 0 bases and J by 1 base, with 12 bases between the two germline ends. CDR3 DNA sequence: TGCAGTGCTAGAGACCCAGGGGACCCGAACACTGAAGCTTTCTTT. It codes for CSARDPGDPNTEAFF.

The chain carries TRBV7-2 and TRBJ2-1; 9 bases line up with TRBD1. Germline V gene data show CDR1 as SGHTA and CDR2 as FQGNSA. The CDR3 loop spans 16 amino acids. Germline trimming cut 5 bases from V and 1 base from J; bases unmatched to any gene: 6. Here the CDR3 reads CASSVTGTGSYNEQFF. The CDR3 bases are TGTGCCAGCAGCGTCACCGGGACAGGGTCCTACAATGAGCAGTTCTTC.

Notes on this clonotype: This sequence may be a read error, since a much larger clone differs from it by one base. The rearrangement links TRBV7-3 to TRBJ2-1; 15 bases agree with TRBD2. Unmatched junction bases numbered 1, after V lost 4 bases and J lost 9 bases. CDR1 is SGHTA and CDR2 is FQGTGA in the germline V gene. The length of the CDR3 is 14 residues. The CDR3 DNA follows: TGTGCCAGCAGCTCGGGACTAGCGGGAGGTGAGCAGTTCTTC. It is translated as CASSSGLAGGEQFF.

This chain links TRBV12-5 with TRBJ2-7, with TRBD2 matching over 14 bases. The CDR3 covers 17 residues. Germline V lookup: CDR1 LGHNT, CDR2 FRNRAP. With 2 bases clipped from V and 5 bases from J, the junction kept 8 bases outside the gene matches. CDR3 region: CASGLPSGLAGEHEQYF. The CDR3 DNA sequence: TGTGCTAGTGGTTTGCCCTCGGGACTAGCGGGAGAGCACGAGCAGTACTTC.

This chain uses TRBV4-1 with TRBJ2-3; the match to TRBD2 covers 13 bases. V was pared by 3 bases and J by 3 bases, with 6 bases of the junction left unmatched. The CDR3 contains 17 residues. Germline V gene sequence: CDR1 MGHRA, CDR2 YSYEKL. CDR3 sequence reads: CASSHRTSGSRTDTQYF. Here the CDR3 DNA reads TGCGCCAGCAGCCACCGGACTAGCGGGAGTAGGACAGATACGCAGTATTTT.

This clonotype was counted only a few times. The V gene is TRBV7-8, the J gene TRBJ2-7; 12 nucleotides match TRBD2. Germline trimming cut 5 bases from V and 1 base from J; bases unmatched to any gene: 9. This CDR3 has 17 residues. Germline assignment: CDR1 SGHVS and CDR2 FQNEAQ. The CDR3 sequence is CASSRRTSGITSYEQYF. Here the CDR3 DNA reads TGTGCCAGCAGCCGACGGACTAGCGGGATTACATCCTACGAGCAGTACTTC.

This clonotype was observed a handful of times. J is TRBJ1-1 and V is TRBV5-1; D might be TRBD1 (5 bases). Deletions cut 3 bases from V and 1 base from J, with 13 bases between. Germline assignment: CDR1 SGHRS and CDR2 YFSETQ. This CDR3 is built from 15 residues. Here the CDR3 reads CASSSSGIANTEAFF. The CDR3, as DNA: TGCGCCAGCAGCTCTTCAGGGATTGCGAACACTGAAGCTTTCTTT.

This clonotype was observed a few times. The rearrangement joins TRBV6-1 to TRBJ1-1; the match to TRBD1 covers 10 bases. V dropped 5 bases and J dropped 5; count of bases not matched to a gene: 11. The CDR3 is made up of 16 amino acids. Germline V gives CDR1 MNHNS, CDR2 SASEGT. CDR3 in DNA: TGTGCCAGCAGTAAAAACTCGGGACAGGGGCGGACTGAAGCTTTCTTT. Its translation: CASSKNSGQGRTEAFF.

The CDR3 reads CASSQDYAYEQYF. The CDR3 DNA reads TGTGCCAGCAGCCAGGATTACGCCTACGAGCAGTACTTC. This chain uses TRBV4-2 with TRBJ2-7; D remains unclear. Trimming cost V 3 bases and J 2 bases, with 8 bases left between them. This CDR3 is built from 13 residues. CDR1 and CDR2 (germline): LGHNA, YNFKEQ.

In DNA form, the CDR3 reads TGTGCCAGCAGTTACGGAGACAGGCCCTATGGCTACACCTTC. Translation: CASSYGDRPYGYTF. The rearrangement uses TRBV6-5 and TRBJ1-2; D is perhaps TRBD1 (6 bases). The CDR3 has 14 residues. The V gene lost 2 bases and the J gene lost 4 bases, with 11 bases spanning the gap. Germline loops: CDR1 MNHEY, CDR2 SVGAGI.

The chain has TRBV15 and TRBJ1-2, with TRBD1 as a possible D gene (5 bases). V shed 2 bases and J shed 2 bases, with 12 bases lying between them. The CDR3 has 15 residues. Germline values: CDR1 LNHNV, CDR2 YYDKDF (reference sequence). The CDR3 spells CATSRIVEGNYGYTF. DNA for the CDR3: TGTGCCACCAGCAGAATAGTAGAGGGGAACTATGGCTACACCTTC.

The gene calls are TRBV20-1 and TRBJ2-5, with 14 bases matching TRBD2. The J segment lost 5 bases and the V segment lost 4 bases, leaving 9 bases of the junction unmatched. Germline V gene sequence: CDR1 DFQATT, CDR2 SNEGSKA (reference sequence). This CDR3 has 16 residues. The DNA of the CDR3 is TGCAGTGCTACCAAAGGGACTAGCGGGAGTAGCGAGACCCAGTACTTC. Translating gives CSATKGTSGSSETQYF.

This clonotype turned up a few times. The rearrangement uses TRBV29-1 and TRBJ2-3; unclear D gene. This CDR3 is built from 12 residues. Trimming pared 0 bases from V and 4 bases from J, leaving 5 bases between. Germline CDR1 SQVTM, CDR2 ANQGSEA. CDR3 nucleotide sequence: TGCAGCGTTGAAGATCCAGCAGATACGCAGTATTTT. Its translation is CSVEDPADTQYF.

Many counts were recorded for this clonotype. Compared with germline, one end of the junction differs, possibly owing to a read error. CDR3 in amino acids: CASSQAGTSGSYEQYF. CDR3 coding DNA: TGCGCCAGCAGCCAAGCCGGGACTAGCGGTTCCTACGAGCAGTACTTC. V is TRBV3-1 and J is TRBJ2-7; 11 bases are a match to TRBD2. CDR3 length: 16 amino acids. The V gene's germline CDR1 is LGHDT and CDR2 YNNKEL (reference sequence).

This clonotype came up a few times. The rearrangement links TRBV12-3 or TRBV12-4 to TRBJ2-1, with 7 bases that match TRBD1. The CDR3 is made up of 14 amino acids. The V and J ends lost 3 bases and 7 bases, in that order; junction bases with no gene match: 6. CDR3 nucleotides: TGTGCCAGCAGTTTGGACAGGTCGAGGAATGAGCAGTTCTTC. Translating gives CASSLDRSRNEQFF.